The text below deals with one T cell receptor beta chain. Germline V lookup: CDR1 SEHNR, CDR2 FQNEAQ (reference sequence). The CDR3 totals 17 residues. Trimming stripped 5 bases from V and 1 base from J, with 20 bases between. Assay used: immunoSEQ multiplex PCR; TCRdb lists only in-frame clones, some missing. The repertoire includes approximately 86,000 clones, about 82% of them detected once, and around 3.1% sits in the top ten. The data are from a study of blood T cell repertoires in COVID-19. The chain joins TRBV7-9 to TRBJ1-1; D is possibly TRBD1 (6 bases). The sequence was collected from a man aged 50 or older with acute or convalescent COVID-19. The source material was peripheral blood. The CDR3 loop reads CASSQYGTGGANTEAFF. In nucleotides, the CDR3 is TGTGCCAGCAGCCAGTACGGTACCGGGGGGGCGAACACTGAAGCTTTCTTT.